The present T cell receptor (beta chain) was sequenced within a study of blood T cell repertoires in COVID-19. Germline CDR1 is SNHLY and CDR2 is FYNNEI. The CDR3 consists of 15 residues. V was cut by 6 bases and J by 7 bases, with 21 bases left in between. Clones were sequenced by immunoSEQ multiplex PCR, and TCRdb holds only the in-frame ones, with some missing. The sample lists more than 300,000 clones, 88% seen once, with around 1.6% in the top ten. The TCR comes from a woman aged 25 to 45 with COVID-19, enrolled during active disease. The rearrangement uses TRBV2 and TRBJ2-5; TRBD1 is a possible D gene (8 bases). Material: peripheral blood. The CDR3 DNA follows: TGTGCCAGCAGGACACAGGGGGGGAATAGTGGGACCCAGTACTTC. Residues: CASRTQGGNSGTQYF.